This T cell receptor beta chain was identified during a study of CD8+CD57+ T cells in acquired aplastic anemia. The CDR3 is made up of 15 amino acids. CDR1 SGHDN and CDR2 FVKESK come from the germline V gene. Using genomic DNA as the template, TCR beta VDJ and CDR3 profiling was carried out. MiXCR, run by TCRdb on the reads, gives a single entry per CDR3 protein. The sample carries approximately 190,000 distinct CDR3 sequences, around 66% recorded once. Turning to this clonotype: The target antigen is unknown. The junction and the germline gene differ at one end; a read error may be behind it.

Study-level findings and limits: No significant patient-versus-control difference appeared in CD8+ Simpson's diversity.

Sequencing was carried out using sorted CD4+, CD8+, or CD8+CD57+ T cells (not recorded which) from PBMCs. This TCR was recovered from a human donor with severe aplastic anemia or a healthy control (not recorded which). The V gene is TRBV14, the J gene TRBJ1-2, with 9 bases that match TRBD1. CDR3 amino acids: CANSLKPTGGYGYTF. CDR3 bases: TGTGCCAACAGCCTCAAACCTACAGGGGGCTACGGCTACACCTTC.